This is a list of T cell receptor beta chains from one sample in a study of beta chain features in type 1 diabetes. The protocol was immunoSEQ multiplex PCR, while the TCRdb copy is restricted to in-frame clones and leaves out a portion. The sample shows tens of thousands of clones, 60% to 75% of them seen only once. Sequenced sample: Tregs from blood. All receptors come from a woman aged 40 to 50 in good health. CDR3s include the opening cysteine and the closing phenylalanine or tryptophan.

v_call	j_call	cdr3_aa
TRBV6-1	TRBJ2-7	CASRGGSSYEQYF
TRBV19	TRBJ1-4	CASAVGQGGEKLFF
TRBV6-1	TRBJ2-7	CASSQTGQGSYEQYF
TRBV7-7	TRBJ2-5	CASSLGGMRRGETQYF
TRBV19	TRBJ2-2	CASSARTEVLGGELFF
TRBV6-5	TRBJ1-6	CASSYRTGLYNSPLHF
TRBV7-2	TRBJ1-3	CASSQRTGTGGGNTIYF
TRBV5-4	TRBJ2-6	CASSYIRGAGANVLTF
TRBV5-1	TRBJ2-1	CASSRGLNEQFF
TRBV2	TRBJ2-3	CASSLLAGFSDTQYF
TRBV2	TRBJ2-5	CASSRRLGEWETQYF
TRBV10-3	TRBJ2-7	CASRSLWGLDRAEQYF
TRBV7-9	TRBJ1-1	CASSLPETGRTEAFF
TRBV7-8	TRBJ2-1	CASSTKLAGTSAEQFF
TRBV29-1	TRBJ1-2	CSVDTGGMGGYTF
TRBV5-4	TRBJ2-7	CASSLGGGLGASYEQYF
TRBV5-1	TRBJ2-3	CASSLGPTDTQYF
TRBV5-4	TRBJ1-1	CASSVDRGLGAFF
TRBV5-1	TRBJ2-1	CASMVGAGAGEQFF
TRBV7-2	TRBJ2-3	CASSWRLAGGRGTDTQYF
TRBV19	TRBJ2-2	CASSGTSGPGELFF
TRBV12-5	TRBJ1-1	CASGLYTEAFF
TRBV7-2	TRBJ2-3	CASSLVSQEDTQYF
TRBV5-1	TRBJ1-6	CASSTQQGPGSPLHF
TRBV7-2	TRBJ2-5	CASSLGPPSGGSTQYF
TRBV7-8	TRBJ2-3	CASSAPQGFTDTQYF
TRBV11-2	TRBJ1-2	CASSSPGGGYSGYTF
TRBV5-6	TRBJ1-1	CASSLIGQGGSEAFF
TRBV18	TRBJ1-6	CASSLGQGASSPLHF
TRBV19	TRBJ2-2	CASAGLAGGGGELFF
TRBV29-1	TRBJ2-7	CSAGFGGNTYEQYF
TRBV4-2	TRBJ2-7	CASSQEQGGTYEQYF
TRBV5-1	TRBJ2-3	CASSLELAGTDTQYF
TRBV18	TRBJ2-1	CASSEAGTGAYNEQFF
TRBV19	TRBJ1-5	CASSRQNNQPQHF
TRBV6-6	TRBJ2-5	CASRRGFQAQYF
TRBV7-6	TRBJ2-1	CASSLRVTSSNEQFF
TRBV19	TRBJ2-1	CASSIRGGGAANEQFF
TRBV7-8	TRBJ2-1	CASSRSGQSYNEQFF
TRBV5-8	TRBJ1-2	CASSFRSRYGYTF
TRBV5-1	TRBJ1-6	CASRAGTYNSPLHF
TRBV6-6	TRBJ1-1	CASSPRDSAKLEAFF
TRBV5-6	TRBJ2-7	CASSPRGGGVYEQYF
TRBV6-5	TRBJ2-3	CASTEGNTQYF
TRBV6-5	TRBJ1-1	CASSRGGQGRFF
TRBV6-6	NA	CASSYGGIGYEQYF
TRBV7-9	TRBJ2-5	CASNRVRETQYF